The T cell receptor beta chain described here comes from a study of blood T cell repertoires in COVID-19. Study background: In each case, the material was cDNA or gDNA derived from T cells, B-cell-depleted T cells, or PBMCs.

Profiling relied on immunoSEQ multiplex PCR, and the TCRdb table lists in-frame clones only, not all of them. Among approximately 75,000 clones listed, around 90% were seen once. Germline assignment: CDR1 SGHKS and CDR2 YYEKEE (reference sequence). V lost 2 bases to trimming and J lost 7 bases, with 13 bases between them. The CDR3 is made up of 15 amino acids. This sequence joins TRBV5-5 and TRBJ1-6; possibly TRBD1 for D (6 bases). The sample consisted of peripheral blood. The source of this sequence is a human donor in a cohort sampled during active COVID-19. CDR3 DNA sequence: TGTGCCAGCAGCTTACGGGGACACGAGAATTCACCCCTCCACTTT. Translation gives CASSLRGHENSPLHF.